This T cell receptor (beta chain) was recovered during a study of memory CD4+ T cells and cytomegalovirus serostatus. About the study: Healthy Belgian adult donors included nine or ten CMV-positive and around 25 CMV-negative people.

Single viable CD3+CD4+CD8-CD45RO+ cells were sorted as the memory CD4+ T cells. Trimming took 0 bases from V and 4 from J, leaving 16 bases between them. The germline CDR1 and CDR2 sequences are LGHNA and YSLEER. The CDR3 is 17 amino acids. Comment on this clone: Its antigen is undetermined.

Regarding the study as a whole: About two fifths of the roughly 150 known CMV-associated TCRbeta sequences appeared in CD4+ memory.

Study processing details: After removing out-of-frame reads, 2 million to 2.5 million distinct TCRbeta sequences remained. Clones were sequenced by immunoSEQ multiplex PCR, and TCRdb holds only the in-frame ones, with some missing. The V and J calls and clone size come from that table; D and trimming were worked out from the DNA. This repertoire shows approximately 30,000 clones, around 74% found once; its top ten account for 0.6% to 0.65%. The rearrangement joins TRBV4-3 to TRBJ2-1; D perhaps matches TRBD1 (7 bases). The source material was memory CD4+ T cells from blood. This TCR was sampled from an adult in good health and CMV-seronegative. Some clones in this sample may be carry-over from other donors' samples. The CDR3 here is CASSQESPPGGYNEQFF. The CDR3, as DNA: TGCGCCAGCAGCCAAGAGTCCCCGCCAGGGGGGTACAATGAGCAGTTCTTC.